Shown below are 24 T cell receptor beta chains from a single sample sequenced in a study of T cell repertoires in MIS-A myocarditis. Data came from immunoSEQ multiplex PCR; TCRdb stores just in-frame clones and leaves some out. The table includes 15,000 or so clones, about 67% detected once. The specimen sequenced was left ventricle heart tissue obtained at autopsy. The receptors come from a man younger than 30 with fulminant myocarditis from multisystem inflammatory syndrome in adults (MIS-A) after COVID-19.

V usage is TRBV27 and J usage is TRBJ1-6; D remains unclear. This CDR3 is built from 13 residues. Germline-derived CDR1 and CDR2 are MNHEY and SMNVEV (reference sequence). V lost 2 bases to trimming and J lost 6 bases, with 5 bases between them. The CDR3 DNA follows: TGTGCCAGCAGTTTAAAGGTTAATTCACCCCTCCACTTT. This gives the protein CASSLKVNSPLHF.

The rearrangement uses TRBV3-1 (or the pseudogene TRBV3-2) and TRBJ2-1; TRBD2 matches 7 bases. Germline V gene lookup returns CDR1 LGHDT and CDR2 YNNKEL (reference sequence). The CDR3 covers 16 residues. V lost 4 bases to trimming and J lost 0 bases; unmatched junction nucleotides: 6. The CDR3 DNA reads TGTGCCAGCAGCCCCCCACAGCGGGGCTCCTACAATGAGCAGTTCTTC. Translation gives CASSPPQRGSYNEQFF.

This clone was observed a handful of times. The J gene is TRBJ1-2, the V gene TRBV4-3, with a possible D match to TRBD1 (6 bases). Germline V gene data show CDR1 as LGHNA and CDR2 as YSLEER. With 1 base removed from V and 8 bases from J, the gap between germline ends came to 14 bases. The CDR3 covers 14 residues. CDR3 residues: CASSQVLGGRGYTF. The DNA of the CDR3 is TGCGCCAGCAGCCAAGTTTTAGGGGGAAGGGGCTACACCTTC.

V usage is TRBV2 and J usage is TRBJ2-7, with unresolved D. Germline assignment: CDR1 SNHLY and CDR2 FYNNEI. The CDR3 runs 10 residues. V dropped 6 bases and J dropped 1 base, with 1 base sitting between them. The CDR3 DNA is TGTGCCAGCAGGTCCTACGAGCAGTACTTC. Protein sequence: CASRSYEQYF.

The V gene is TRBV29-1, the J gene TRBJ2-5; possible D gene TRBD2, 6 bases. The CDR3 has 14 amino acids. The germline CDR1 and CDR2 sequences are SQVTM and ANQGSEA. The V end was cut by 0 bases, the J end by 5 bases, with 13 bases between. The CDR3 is CSVEETGGRETQYF. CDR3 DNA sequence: TGCAGCGTTGAAGAAACAGGAGGGCGGGAGACCCAGTACTTC.

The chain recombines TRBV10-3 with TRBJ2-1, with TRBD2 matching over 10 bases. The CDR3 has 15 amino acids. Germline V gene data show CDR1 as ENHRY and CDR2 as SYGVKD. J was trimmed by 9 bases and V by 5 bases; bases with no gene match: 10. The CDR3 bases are TGTGCCATCAGTACTTATAGCGGGAGGTTCGGTGAGCAGTTCTTC. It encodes CAISTYSGRFGEQFF.

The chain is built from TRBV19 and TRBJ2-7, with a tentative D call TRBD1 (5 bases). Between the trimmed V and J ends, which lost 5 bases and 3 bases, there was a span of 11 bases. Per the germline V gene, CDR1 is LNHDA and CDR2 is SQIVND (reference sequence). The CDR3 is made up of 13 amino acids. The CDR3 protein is CASSLGHYYEQYF. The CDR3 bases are TGTGCCAGTAGTCTTGGACATTACTACGAGCAGTACTTC.

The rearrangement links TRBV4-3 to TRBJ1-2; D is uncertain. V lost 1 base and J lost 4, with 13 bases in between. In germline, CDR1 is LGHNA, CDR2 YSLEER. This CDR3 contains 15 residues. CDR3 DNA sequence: TGCGCCAGCAGCCAAGTAGTTGGATCTAGCTATGGCTACACCTTC. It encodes CASSQVVGSSYGYTF.

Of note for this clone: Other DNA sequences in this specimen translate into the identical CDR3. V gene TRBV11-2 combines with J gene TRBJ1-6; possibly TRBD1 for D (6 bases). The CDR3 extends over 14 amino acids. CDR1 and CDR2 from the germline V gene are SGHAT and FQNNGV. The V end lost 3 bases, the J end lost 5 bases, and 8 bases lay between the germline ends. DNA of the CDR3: TGTGCCAGCAGCTTCTCAGGGGATAATTCACCCCTCCACTTT. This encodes CASSFSGDNSPLHF.

CDR3 bases: TGTGCCAGCAGCGCCCAGACAGGGATCAATCAGCCCCAGCATTTT. Residues: CASSAQTGINQPQHF. The chain is built from TRBV9 and TRBJ1-5; TRBD1 matches at 7 bases. Germline V gene sequence: CDR1 SGDLS, CDR2 YYNGEE. The V segment lost 3 bases and the J segment 3 bases; nucleotides outside the gene matches: 6. The length of the CDR3 is 15 residues.

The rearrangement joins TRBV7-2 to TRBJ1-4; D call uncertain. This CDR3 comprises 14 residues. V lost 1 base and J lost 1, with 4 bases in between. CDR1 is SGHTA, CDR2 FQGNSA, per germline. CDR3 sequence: CASSLVRTNEKLFF. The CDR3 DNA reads TGTGCCAGCAGCTTAGTCAGAACTAATGAAAAACTGTTTTTT.

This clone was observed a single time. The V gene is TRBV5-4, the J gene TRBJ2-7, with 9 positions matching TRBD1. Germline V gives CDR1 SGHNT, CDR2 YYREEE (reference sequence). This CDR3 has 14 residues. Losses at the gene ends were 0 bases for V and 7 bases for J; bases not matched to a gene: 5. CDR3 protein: CASSLEGTGREQYF. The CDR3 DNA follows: TGTGCCAGCAGCTTGGAAGGGACAGGGAGGGAGCAGTACTTC.

CDR3 protein: CASSVGTSGLHEQFF. CDR3 bases: TGTGCCAGCAGTGTCGGGACTAGTGGTTTGCATGAGCAGTTCTTC. J is TRBJ2-1 and V is TRBV13, with TRBD2 matching 8 bases. The CDR3 sequence is 15 residues long. Germline CDR1 reads PRHDT; CDR2 reads FYEKMQ (reference sequence). J was trimmed by 8 bases and V by 6 bases; bases with no gene match: 12.

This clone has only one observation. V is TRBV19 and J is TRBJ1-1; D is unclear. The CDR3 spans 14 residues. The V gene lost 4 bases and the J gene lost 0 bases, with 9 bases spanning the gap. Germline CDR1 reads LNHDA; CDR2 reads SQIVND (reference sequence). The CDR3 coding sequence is TGTGCCAGTAGTACAACGGGAATGAACACTGAAGCTTTCTTT. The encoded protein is CASSTTGMNTEAFF.

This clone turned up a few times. Written as DNA, the CDR3 is TGTGCCACCGAAGCAACCAGGGAGGGGCGCAGTACGCAGTATTTT. As protein: CATEATREGRSTQYF. V usage is TRBV19 and J usage is TRBJ2-3; 7 bases match TRBD2. Germline V lookup: CDR1 LNHDA, CDR2 SQIVND (reference sequence). J gave up 8 bases and V 10 bases, and 18 bases lay outside the gene matches. CDR3 length: 15 residues.

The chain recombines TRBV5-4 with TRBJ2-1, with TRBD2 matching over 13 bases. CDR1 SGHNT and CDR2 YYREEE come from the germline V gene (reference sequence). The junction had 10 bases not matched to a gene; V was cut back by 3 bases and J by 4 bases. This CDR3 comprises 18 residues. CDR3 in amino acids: CASSSTSGGQLPYNEQFF. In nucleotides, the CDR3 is TGTGCCAGCAGCTCGACTAGCGGGGGGCAACTCCCGTACAATGAGCAGTTCTTC.

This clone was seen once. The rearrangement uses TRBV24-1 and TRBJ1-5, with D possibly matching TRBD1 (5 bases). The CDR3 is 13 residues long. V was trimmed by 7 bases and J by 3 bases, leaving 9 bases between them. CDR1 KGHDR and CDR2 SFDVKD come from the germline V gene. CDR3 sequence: CATSWGYNQPQHF. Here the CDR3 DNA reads TGTGCCACCAGCTGGGGCTACAATCAGCCCCAGCATTTT.

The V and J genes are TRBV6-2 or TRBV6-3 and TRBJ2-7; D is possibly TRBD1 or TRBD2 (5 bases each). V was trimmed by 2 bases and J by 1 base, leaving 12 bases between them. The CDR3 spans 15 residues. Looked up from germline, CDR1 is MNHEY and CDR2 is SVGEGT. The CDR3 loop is CASSYRRGASYEQYF. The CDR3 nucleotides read TGTGCCAGCAGTTACCGAAGGGGAGCGTCCTACGAGCAGTACTTC.

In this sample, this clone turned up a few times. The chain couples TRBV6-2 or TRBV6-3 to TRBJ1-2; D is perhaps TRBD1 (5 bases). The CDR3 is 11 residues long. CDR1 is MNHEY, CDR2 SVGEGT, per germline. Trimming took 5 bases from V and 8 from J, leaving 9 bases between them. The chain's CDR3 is CASSQQGGYTF. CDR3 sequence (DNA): TGTGCCAGCAGTCAGCAGGGCGGCTACACCTTC.

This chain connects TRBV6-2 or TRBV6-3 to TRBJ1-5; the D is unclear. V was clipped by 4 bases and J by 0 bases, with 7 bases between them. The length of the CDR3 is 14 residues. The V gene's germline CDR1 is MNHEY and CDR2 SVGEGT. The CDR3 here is CASSSRRSNQPQHF. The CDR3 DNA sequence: TGTGCCAGCAGTTCTCGCCGTAGCAATCAGCCCCAGCATTTT.

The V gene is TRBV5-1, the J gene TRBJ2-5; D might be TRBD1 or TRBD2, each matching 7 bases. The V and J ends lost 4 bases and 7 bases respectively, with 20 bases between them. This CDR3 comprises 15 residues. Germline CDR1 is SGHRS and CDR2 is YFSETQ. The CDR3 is CASSAMDRPGGTQYF. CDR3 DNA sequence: TGCGCCAGCAGCGCTATGGACAGGCCGGGGGGGACCCAGTACTTC.

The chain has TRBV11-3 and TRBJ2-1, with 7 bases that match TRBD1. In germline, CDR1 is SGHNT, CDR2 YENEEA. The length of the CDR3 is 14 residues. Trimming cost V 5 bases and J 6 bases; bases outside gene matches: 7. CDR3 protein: CASSPGGLLNEQFF. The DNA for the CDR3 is TGTGCCAGCAGCCCAGGGGGATTGCTCAATGAGCAGTTCTTC.

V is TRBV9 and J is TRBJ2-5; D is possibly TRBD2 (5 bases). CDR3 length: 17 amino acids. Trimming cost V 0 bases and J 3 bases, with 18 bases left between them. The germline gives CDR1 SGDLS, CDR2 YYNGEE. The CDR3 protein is CASSVGGKRKNEETQYF. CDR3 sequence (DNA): TGTGCCAGCAGCGTAGGTGGGAAGCGGAAGAATGAAGAGACCCAGTACTTC.

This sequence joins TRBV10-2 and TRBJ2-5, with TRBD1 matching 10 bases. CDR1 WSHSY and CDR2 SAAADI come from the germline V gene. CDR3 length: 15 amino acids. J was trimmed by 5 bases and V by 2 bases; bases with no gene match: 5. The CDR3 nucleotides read TGCGCCAGCAGTGAGACCTGGACAGGGGGGGAGACCCAGTACTTC. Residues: CASSETWTGGETQYF.